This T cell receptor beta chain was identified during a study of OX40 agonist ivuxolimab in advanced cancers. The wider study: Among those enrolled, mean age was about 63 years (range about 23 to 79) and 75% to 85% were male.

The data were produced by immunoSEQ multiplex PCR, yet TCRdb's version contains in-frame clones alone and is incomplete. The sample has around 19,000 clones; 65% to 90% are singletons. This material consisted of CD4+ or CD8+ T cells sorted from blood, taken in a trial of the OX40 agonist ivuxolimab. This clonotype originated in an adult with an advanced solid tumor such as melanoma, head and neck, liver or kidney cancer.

The CDR3 here is CASSWRGKGEQYF. The DNA of the CDR3 is TGCGCCAGCAGTTGGAGGGGGAAGGGGGAGCAGTACTTC. This chain links TRBV23-1 with TRBJ2-7; D is tentatively TRBD1 or TRBD2 (6 bases each). TRBV23-1 is sorted into the ORF group, with uncertain function. This CDR3 contains 13 residues. V shed 5 bases and J shed 7 bases, with 15 bases lying between them.